This T cell receptor (beta chain) derives from a study of T cell responses to AZD1222 COVID-19 vaccine. Overall study results and limits: Recipients of AZD1222 seropositive at baseline numbered only 5 to 7. Distributed over spike, vaccine-associated CD4 TCRs predominated at 160-218 and 743-854.

Remarks on this clone: The antigen remains undetermined.

TCRdb keeps only in-frame clones here, not all; method: immunoSEQ multiplex PCR. The sample shows 95,000 to 150,000 clones, less than 90% of them seen only once. CDR1 is MNHEY and CDR2 is SVGAGI in the germline V gene. Trimming shortened V by 2 bases and J by 1 base, and 11 bases separated the two germline ends. The CDR3 covers 16 residues. This TCR was sampled from an adult in good health. The source was peripheral blood, collected on day 0 of AZD1222 vaccination. V is TRBV6-5 and J is TRBJ2-2, with D unresolved. DNA for the CDR3: TGTGCCAGCAGTTACACTCGGACGGAGAACACCGGGGAGCTGTTTTTT. It translates to CASSYTRTENTGELFF.